This T cell receptor beta chain was sequenced during a study of response to subunit inactivated influenza vaccine. Regarding the study as a whole: Authors proposed each seasonal influenza vaccination draws in few new T cells.

The germline gives CDR1 SGHDN, CDR2 FVKESK. Deletions cut 3 bases from V and 0 bases from J, with 10 bases between. The CDR3 is 15 amino acids. MiXCR was run by TCRdb on the RT-PCR reads, yielding one entry per CDR3 protein. The data contain roughly 570,000 distinct CDR3 sequences, 14% of them seen just once; the ten biggest clones take up approximately 12%. A word on this clonotype: The antigen is unknown.

The TCR was taken from a man aged 45-65 years who received an inactivated influenza vaccine. The specimen comprised PBMCs from blood, sampled about 11 days after vaccination. The rearrangement links TRBV14 to TRBJ2-3; D is uncertain. The CDR3 DNA is TGTGCCAGCAGCCAGACGCTTACTAGCACAGATACGCAGTATTTT. Its translation: CASSQTLTSTDTQYF.